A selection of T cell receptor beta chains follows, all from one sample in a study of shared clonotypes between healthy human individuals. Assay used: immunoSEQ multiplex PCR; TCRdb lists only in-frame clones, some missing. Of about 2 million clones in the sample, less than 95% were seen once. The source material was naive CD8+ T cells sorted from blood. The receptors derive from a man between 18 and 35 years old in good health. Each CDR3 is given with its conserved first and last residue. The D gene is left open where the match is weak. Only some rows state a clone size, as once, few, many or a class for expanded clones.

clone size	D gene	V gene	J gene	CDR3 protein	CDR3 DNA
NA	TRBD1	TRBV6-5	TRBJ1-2	CASSEQGNYGYTF	TGTGCCAGCAGTGAACAGGGGAACTATGGCTACACCTTC
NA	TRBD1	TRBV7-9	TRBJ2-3	CASSGTGTGRTDTQYF	TGTGCCAGCAGCGGCACCGGGACAGGGAGAACAGATACGCAGTATTTT
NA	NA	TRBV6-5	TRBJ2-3	CASSSDTDTQYF	TGTGCCAGCAGTTCCGACACAGATACGCAGTATTTT
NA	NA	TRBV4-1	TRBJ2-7	CASSQGLLVSYEQYF	TGCGCCAGCAGCCAAGGTTTGCTCGTCTCCTACGAGCAGTACTTC
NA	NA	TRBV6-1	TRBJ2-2	CASRDRFPIGELFF	TGTGCCAGCAGGGACCGATTCCCCATCGGGGAGCTGTTTTTT
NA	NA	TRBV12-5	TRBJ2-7	CASGLGGYYEQYF	TGTGCTAGTGGTTTGGGCGGTTACTACGAGCAGTACTTC
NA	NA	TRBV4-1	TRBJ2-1	CASSHRRGVSLVHEQFF	TGCGCCAGCAGCCACCGGAGGGGGGTCTCCCTTGTCCATGAGCAGTTCTTC
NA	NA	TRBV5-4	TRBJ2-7	CASSYRASYEQYF	TGTGCCAGCAGCTACCGGGCCTCCTACGAGCAGTACTTC
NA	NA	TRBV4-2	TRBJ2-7	CASSQDGDRGLSEQYF	TGTGCCAGCAGCCAAGACGGCGACCGGGGGTTAAGCGAGCAGTACTTC
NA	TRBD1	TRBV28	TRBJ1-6	CASSLYPGTAYNSPLHF	TGTGCCAGCAGTTTATACCCAGGGACAGCTTATAATTCACCCCTCCACTTT
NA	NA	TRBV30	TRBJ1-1	CAWSARHPRTEAFF	TGTGCCTGGAGCGCCCGACACCCGAGGACTGAAGCTTTCTTT
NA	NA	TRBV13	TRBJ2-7	CASSRFGEDNEQYF	TGTGCCAGCAGCCGATTTGGGGAGGACAACGAGCAGTACTTC
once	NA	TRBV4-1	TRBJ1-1	CASSQERNTEAFF	TGCGCCAGCAGCCAGGAGAGGAACACTGAAGCTTTCTTT
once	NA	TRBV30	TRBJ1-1	CAWSVEEYTEAFF	TGTGCCTGGAGTGTAGAGGAGTACACTGAAGCTTTCTTT
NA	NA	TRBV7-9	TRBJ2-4	CASSSQTGIQYF	TGTGCCAGCAGCTCCCAAACGGGCATTCAGTACTTC
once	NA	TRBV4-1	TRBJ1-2	CASSPGGGYTF	TGCGCCAGCAGCCCTGGAGGGGGTTACACCTTC
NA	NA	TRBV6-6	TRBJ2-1	CASSYHNEQFF	TGTGCCAGCAGTTACCACAATGAGCAGTTCTTC
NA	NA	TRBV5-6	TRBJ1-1	CASSSMGEGRAFF	TGTGCCAGCAGTTCCATGGGGGAGGGACGGGCTTTCTTT
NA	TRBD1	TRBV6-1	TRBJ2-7	CASSPGGYEQYF	TGTGCCAGCAGTCCAGGGGGATACGAGCAGTACTTC
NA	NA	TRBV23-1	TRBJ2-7	CASSPSPHLIMGEQYF	TGCGCCAGCAGCCCCAGTCCTCACCTAATCATGGGCGAGCAGTACTTC
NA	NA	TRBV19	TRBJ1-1	CASSIFEGSEAFF	TGTGCCAGTAGTATATTCGAGGGGAGTGAAGCTTTCTTT
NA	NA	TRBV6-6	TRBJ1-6	CASSYAPSYNSPLHF	TGTGCCAGCAGTTACGCACCCTCCTATAATTCACCCCTCCACTTT
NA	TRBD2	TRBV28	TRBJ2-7	CASSPGLAGYEQYF	TGTGCCAGCAGTCCTGGACTAGCGGGATACGAGCAGTACTTC
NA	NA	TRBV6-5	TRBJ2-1	CASSYFERQNEQFF	TGTGCCAGCAGTTACTTCGAGCGTCAGAATGAGCAGTTCTTC
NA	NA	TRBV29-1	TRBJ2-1	CSGLVAVYNEQFF	TGCAGCGGGCTGGTGGCGGTCTACAATGAGCAGTTCTTC
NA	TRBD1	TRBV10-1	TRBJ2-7	CASSGQGYEQYF	TGCGCCAGCAGTGGACAGGGTTACGAGCAGTACTTC
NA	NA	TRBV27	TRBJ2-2	CASSFTHVMGTGELFF	TGTGCCAGCAGTTTTACGCACGTGATGGGGACCGGGGAGCTGTTTTTT
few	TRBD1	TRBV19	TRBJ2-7	CASGQGYEQYF	TGTGCCAGCGGACAGGGCTACGAGCAGTACTTC
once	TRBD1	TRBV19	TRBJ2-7	CASSRPAGGSNEQYF	TGTGCCAGTAGCAGACCGGCAGGGGGATCCAACGAGCAGTACTTC
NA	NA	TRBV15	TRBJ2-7	CATSSTSYEQYF	TGTGCCACCAGCTCTACCAGCTACGAGCAGTACTTC
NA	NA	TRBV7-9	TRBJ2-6	CASSFTQISGANVLTF	TGTGCCAGCAGCTTCACGCAAATCTCTGGGGCCAACGTCCTGACTTTC
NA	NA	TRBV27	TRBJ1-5	CASATDYSNQPQHF	TGTGCCAGCGCCACGGACTATAGCAATCAGCCCCAGCATTTT
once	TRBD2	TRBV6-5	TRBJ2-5	CASSSLHSGGETQYF	TGTGCCAGCAGTTCCCTCCATAGCGGGGGAGAGACCCAGTACTTC
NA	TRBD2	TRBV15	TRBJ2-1	CATSRSGEDNEQFF	TGTGCCACCAGCAGGAGCGGGGAGGACAATGAGCAGTTCTTC
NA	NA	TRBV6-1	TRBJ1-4	CASSEDPGWEATNEKLFF	TGTGCCAGCAGTGAAGACCCAGGGTGGGAAGCAACTAATGAAAAACTGTTTTTT
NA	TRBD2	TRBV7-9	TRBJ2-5	CASSLNPSGRDGETQYF	TGTGCCAGCAGCTTAAACCCTAGCGGGAGGGATGGAGAGACCCAGTACTTC
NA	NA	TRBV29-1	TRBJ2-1	CSVVGDGPGISNEQFF	TGCAGCGTGGTGGGGGATGGACCGGGTATATCGAATGAGCAGTTCTTC
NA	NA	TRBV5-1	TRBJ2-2	CASRVMDTGELFF	TGCGCCAGCAGGGTAATGGACACCGGGGAGCTGTTTTTT
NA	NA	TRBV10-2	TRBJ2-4	CASSDGGEDIQYF	TGCGCCAGCAGTGATGGGGGCGAGGACATTCAGTACTTC
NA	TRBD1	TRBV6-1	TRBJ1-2	CASSEWAGGDYGYTF	TGTGCCAGCAGTGAATGGGCAGGGGGCGACTATGGCTACACCTTC
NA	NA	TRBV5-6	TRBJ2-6	CASSLDVRNSGANVLTF	TGTGCCAGCAGCTTGGACGTCCGGAACTCTGGGGCCAACGTCCTGACTTTC
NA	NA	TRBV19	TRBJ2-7	CASSGGQGLTYEQYF	TGTGCCAGTAGTGGGGGCCAGGGACTGACCTACGAGCAGTACTTC
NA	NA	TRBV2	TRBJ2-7	CASRDWGYEQYF	TGTGCCAGCCGGGACTGGGGCTACGAGCAGTACTTC
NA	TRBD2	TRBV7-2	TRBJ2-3	CASSWGLAGGLMTDTQYF	TGTGCCAGCAGCTGGGGACTAGCGGGGGGGTTGATGACAGATACGCAGTATTTT
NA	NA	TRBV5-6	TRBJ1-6	CASSLVAGKGGFSPLHF	TGTGCCAGCAGCTTGGTGGCAGGGAAGGGCGGATTTTCACCCCTCCACTTT
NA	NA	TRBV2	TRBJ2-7	CASSDLGAVGERKEQYF	TGTGCCAGCAGTGATCTAGGTGCGGTAGGCGAAAGAAAGGAGCAGTACTTC
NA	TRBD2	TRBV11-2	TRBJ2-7	CASSTTSGSFYEQYF	TGTGCCAGCAGCACCACTAGCGGGAGTTTTTACGAGCAGTACTTC
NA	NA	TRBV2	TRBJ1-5	CASTRGDSNQPQHF	TGTGCCAGCACCCGAGGGGATAGCAATCAGCCCCAGCATTTT